These 13 T cell receptor beta chains were sequenced from one sample in a study of blood T cell repertoires in COVID-19. Profiled with immunoSEQ multiplex PCR; TCRdb holds only in-frame clones, not every one. The sample includes about 140,000 clones, about 83% seen only once; the top ten take roughly 1.4%. Source material: peripheral blood. All receptors come from a human donor in a cohort sampled during active COVID-19.

This clone was seen only once. The V and J genes are TRBV15 and TRBJ2-4; TRBD2 might be the D (6 bases). V was clipped by 5 bases and J by 0 bases, with 14 bases between them. The germline V gene has CDR1 LNHNV and CDR2 YYDKDF (reference sequence). The CDR3 has 16 amino acids. The CDR3 sequence is CATSRSGLIAKNIQYF. CDR3 nucleotide sequence: TGTGCCACCAGCCGTAGCGGTCTCATAGCCAAAAACATTCAGTACTTC.

This chain uses TRBV28 with TRBJ2-3; 10 positions match TRBD1. V lost 5 bases, J lost 0 bases, and 5 bases stayed unmatched. This CDR3 has 16 residues. The germline V gene encodes CDR1 MDHEN and CDR2 SYDVKM. The CDR3 loop reads CASSLRGQGSTDTQYF. The CDR3, as DNA: TGTGCCAGCAGTCTAAGGGGACAGGGGAGCACAGATACGCAGTATTTT.

The rearrangement uses TRBV18 and TRBJ1-1, with D possibly being TRBD1 (5 bases). V lost 4 bases and J 1 base, leaving 13 bases between the germline ends. This CDR3 region has 15 residues. Germline V gives CDR1 KGHSH, CDR2 LQKENI. Here the CDR3 DNA reads TGTGCCAGCTCACGGGTGGGCAGGGAGAACACTGAAGCTTTCTTT. Its translation is CASSRVGRENTEAFF.

V usage is TRBV4-2 and J usage is TRBJ1-1; TRBD1 matches 9 bases. V was pared by 4 bases and J by 2 bases, with 20 bases of the junction left unmatched. The CDR3 has 20 amino acids. The V gene's germline CDR1 is LGHNA and CDR2 YNFKEQ. Written as DNA, the CDR3 is TGTGCCAGCAGCCCACAGCCCTTTACAGGGGGCCAGGGGGAAAACACTGAAGCTTTCTTT. Translation: CASSPQPFTGGQGENTEAFF.

V gene TRBV18 combines with J gene TRBJ2-2, with TRBD1 as a possible D gene (6 bases). Germline CDR1 KGHSH, CDR2 LQKENI. The V end was cut by 2 bases, the J end by 4 bases, with 8 bases between. CDR3 length: 14 residues. The CDR3 loop reads CASSPGGGTGELFF. CDR3 in DNA: TGTGCCAGCTCACCAGGGGGCGGCACCGGGGAGCTGTTTTTT. Full variable domain (outside the CDR3, taken from reference TRBV18 and TRBJ2-2): NAGVMQNPRHLVRRRGQEARLRCSPMKGHSHVYWYRQLPEEGLKFMVYLQKENIIDESGMPKERFSAEFPKEGPSILRIQQVVRGDSAAYFCASSPGGGTGELFFGEGSRLTVL.

The rearrangement uses TRBV6-5 and TRBJ2-1; 10 nucleotides line up with TRBD2. Trimming cost V 6 bases and J 3 bases; bases outside gene matches: 2. There are 14 residues in the CDR3. The germline V gene has CDR1 MNHEY and CDR2 SVGAGI. The CDR3 spells CASRGTSDYNEQFF. CDR3 nucleotides: TGTGCCAGCAGAGGGACTAGCGACTACAATGAGCAGTTCTTC.

The chain employs TRBV10-3 and TRBJ2-7, with D unresolved. V lost 6 bases and J 0 bases, leaving 6 bases between the germline ends. Germline V lookup: CDR1 ENHRY, CDR2 SYGVKD. This CDR3 is built from 12 residues. CDR3 protein: CAISSISYEQYF. The CDR3 DNA follows: TGTGCCATCAGCTCTATCTCCTACGAGCAGTACTTC.

This chain connects TRBV5-5 to TRBJ1-2, with D possibly being TRBD1 (5 bases). With 2 bases removed from V and 5 bases from J, the gap between germline ends came to 13 bases. Germline V CDR1 and CDR2: SGHKS, YYEKEE (reference sequence). CDR3 size: 14 residues. The CDR3 sequence: CASSFAGDPYGYTF. The DNA for the CDR3 is TGTGCCAGCAGCTTTGCGGGGGACCCTTATGGCTACACCTTC.

The chain recombines TRBV12-3 or TRBV12-4 with TRBJ2-7; D possibly corresponds to TRBD1 (5 bases). V lost 6 bases and J 3 bases, leaving 9 bases between the germline ends. The CDR3 consists of 12 residues. CDR3 DNA sequence: TGTGCCAGCAGCCGGACATTCTACGAGCAGTACTTC. Translating gives CASSRTFYEQYF.

The rearrangement joins TRBV23-1 to TRBJ1-2, with 7 bases lining up with TRBD1. TRBV23-1 is marked as an open reading frame, function uncertain. V shed 4 bases, J shed 5 bases, and the junction held 10 bases outside the gene matches. This CDR3 is built from 15 residues. The CDR3 protein is CASSRQDRLLYGYTF. The CDR3 region has the DNA TGCGCCAGCAGTCGTCAGGACAGGCTTCTTTATGGCTACACCTTC.

On this clone itself: Other nucleotide sequences from this sample produce the same CDR3. The chain has TRBV12-3 or TRBV12-4 and TRBJ1-1; D unclear. V lost 3 bases, J lost 2 bases, and 7 bases lay in between. This CDR3 region has 13 residues. The CDR3 protein is CASSLSLNTEAFF. CDR3 nucleotide sequence: TGTGCCAGCAGTTTGTCCCTTAACACTGAAGCTTTCTTT.

The chain has TRBV11-2 and TRBJ1-4; the match to TRBD1 covers 7 bases. Germline trimming cut 5 bases from V and 4 bases from J; bases unmatched to any gene: 4. The CDR3 has 14 residues. Germline V gives CDR1 SGHAT, CDR2 FQNNGV. The CDR3 DNA reads TGTGCCAGCAGCACGGGACAGAATAATGAAAAACTGTTTTTT. This codes for CASSTGQNNEKLFF.

The chain carries TRBV2 and TRBJ2-1, with D perhaps matching TRBD2 (5 bases). The length of the CDR3 is 12 residues. The V end was cut by 7 bases, the J end by 3 bases, with 7 bases between. The V gene's germline CDR1 is SNHLY and CDR2 FYNNEI. Here the CDR3 reads CASKRDYNEQFF. CDR3 DNA: TGTGCCAGCAAACGGGACTACAATGAGCAGTTCTTC.